This T cell receptor beta chain was documented in a study of T cells in localized non-small cell lung cancer. Whole-study results and caveats: Elevated blood T cell density was associated with longer overall survival. Among the top 100 tumor clones, a median around 57 appeared in adjacent lung. The study found T cell clonality highest in uninvolved adjacent lung, above tumor. Owing to sequencing of a solitary tumor region, heterogeneity cannot be discounted.

TCRdb keeps only in-frame clones here, not all; method: immunoSEQ multiplex PCR. The sample consists of some 37,000 clones, over 70% of them appearing once. Points on this clone: The target antigen is unknown.

The specimen was peripheral blood, collected before any cancer treatment. This sequence was found in a woman aged 35-75 years with stage I lung adenocarcinoma.

CDR3 amino acids: CASSVSGTSGAQETQYF. The CDR3 region has the DNA TGCGCCAGCAGCGTCTCCGGGACTAGCGGGGCCCAAGAGACCCAGTACTTC. The J gene is TRBJ2-5, the V gene TRBV5-1; TRBD2 aligns across 13 bases. Germline assignment: CDR1 SGHRS and CDR2 YFSETQ. The CDR3 consists of 17 residues. V was pared by 4 bases and J by 1 base, with 7 bases of the junction left unmatched.